This T cell receptor beta chain was profiled in a study of siplizumab effects on memory and regulatory T cells. Study-wide results and limits: Proliferating siplizumab-cultured Tregs lacked confirmed suppressive function. Naive T cells appeared more diverse than memory cells and seemed to be major alloresponse contributors. No assignable naive or memory phenotype existed for roughly 80-96% of proliferating CD4+ or CD8+ clones.

Some 93,000 TCR templates per sample were sequenced. Generated by immunoSEQ multiplex PCR, the TCRdb table keeps only in-frame clones and is missing some. The sample gives around 100,000 clones, roughly nine tenths of which show up once; approximately 0.71% is in the top ten. V was trimmed by 5 bases and J by 6 bases, leaving 25 bases between them. Germline V CDR1 and CDR2: LNHDA, SQIVND (reference sequence). The CDR3 length is 17 residues. Concerning this clone: Antigen specificity is unknown.

Sequencing input: Tregs sorted from blood. The source is a human donor in good health. V usage is TRBV19 and J usage is TRBJ1-2; D is unresolved. CDR3 nucleotide sequence: TGTGCCAGTAGTCCAGTTGTAACGCCGTTTCCCAATAATGGCTACACCTTC. Encoded protein: CASSPVVTPFPNNGYTF.